Each of the 17 T cell receptor beta chains below was sequenced from the same sample in a study of technical replicates of blood from a few donors. TCRdb's copy holds only in-frame clones and misses some; the assay was immunoSEQ multiplex PCR. The sample contains 11,000 to 15,000 clones, 84% of which appear only once. Sequencing used PBMCs. These TCRs come from a human donor in good health.

The table lists this clone with a count of one. The CDR3 region is CASRRESSYNEQFF. The CDR3 bases are TGCGCCAGCAGAAGGGAGAGCTCCTACAATGAGCAGTTCTTC. V gene TRBV5-1 combines with J gene TRBJ2-1, with D possibly TRBD2 on 5 matching bases. Germline lookup yields CDR1 SGHRS and CDR2 YFSETQ. V was cut by 5 bases and J by 0 bases, with 9 bases left in between. The CDR3 sequence is 14 residues long.

The V and J genes are TRBV5-1 and TRBJ2-1, with D tentatively TRBD2 (5 bases). V was shortened by 2 bases and J by 7 bases, with 16 bases between the two germline ends. The CDR3 consists of 15 residues. The V gene's germline CDR1 is SGHRS and CDR2 YFSETQ. The DNA for the CDR3 is TGCGCCAGCAGCTTAGAGGGCGGACCGGGGAATGAGCAGTTCTTC. This gives the protein CASSLEGGPGNEQFF.

This clone appeared a few times. This chain joins TRBV6-5 and TRBJ2-7; unclear D gene. The germline V and J ends were trimmed by 5 bases and 4 bases, with 12 bases remaining between them. Germline CDR1 reads MNHEY; CDR2 reads SVGAGI. This CDR3 region has 13 residues. The CDR3, as DNA: TGTGCCAGCAGTGGCGGATTGGGTTACGAGCAGTACTTC. Amino acid sequence: CASSGGLGYEQYF.

CDR3: CASSRDKGALYGYTF. CDR3 nucleotides: TGTGCCAGCAGCAGGGACAAGGGGGCCCTCTATGGCTACACCTTC. The rearrangement links TRBV7-9 to TRBJ1-2, with 7 bases fitting TRBD1. The germline V gene has CDR1 SEHNR and CDR2 FQNEAQ (reference sequence). V gave up 5 bases and J gave up 4 bases; unmatched junction bases: 10. This CDR3 has 15 amino acids.

This chain uses TRBV7-8 with TRBJ2-7; 7 positions match TRBD1. This CDR3 comprises 15 residues. The V segment lost 6 bases and the J segment 4 bases; nucleotides outside the gene matches: 12. CDR1 and CDR2 (germline): SGHVS, FQNEAQ. In DNA, the CDR3 is TGTGCCAGCAGAAAAACACAGGGGCCGTCTTACGAGCAGTACTTC. As protein: CASRKTQGPSYEQYF. Variable domain in full (rest from reference TRBV7-8 and TRBJ2-7): GAGVSQSPRYKVAKRGQDVALRCDPISGHVSLFWYQQALGQGPEFLTYFQNEAQLDKSGLPSDRFFAERPEGSVSTLKIQRTQQEDSAVYLCASRKTQGPSYEQYFGPGTRLTVT.

V gene TRBV21-1 combines with J gene TRBJ1-1. TRBV21-1 is assigned pseudogene status. The CDR3 length is 15 residues. CDR3 in DNA: TGTGCCAGCAGCAACCAGAGGCGGATGAACACTGAAGCTTTCTTT. Its translation: CASSNQRRMNTEAFF.

This chain joins TRBV18 and TRBJ2-2, with D possibly matching TRBD2 (5 bases). V dropped 2 bases and J dropped 2 bases, with 12 bases sitting between them. The CDR3 loop spans 16 amino acids. Germline CDR1 KGHSH, CDR2 LQKENI. The CDR3 bases are TGTGCCAGCTCACCAGCGGGCGACCTAAACACCGGGGAGCTGTTTTTT. This sequence encodes CASSPAGDLNTGELFF.

This sequence joins TRBV5-1 and TRBJ2-5, with 10 bases matching TRBD2. V was clipped by 4 bases and J by 4 bases; unmatched bases: 4. Germline CDR1 SGHRS, CDR2 YFSETQ. This CDR3 has 14 residues. The CDR3 is CASSVSGGGETQYF. CDR3 nucleotide sequence: TGCGCCAGCAGCGTGAGCGGGGGGGGAGAGACCCAGTACTTC.

This clone has only one observation. This chain uses TRBV13 with TRBJ1-3; TRBD1 is a possible D gene (6 bases). CDR1 and CDR2 from the germline V gene are PRHDT and FYEKMQ (reference sequence). This CDR3 spans 15 amino acids. V was trimmed by 3 bases and J by 0 bases, leaving 9 bases between them. This CDR3 reads CASSLGARSGNTIYF. The CDR3 nucleotides read TGTGCCAGCAGCTTGGGGGCCCGCTCTGGAAACACCATATATTTT. The full variable domain, completed using reference TRBV13 and TRBJ1-3, is AAGVIQSPRHLIKEKRETATLKCYPIPRHDTVYWYQQGPGQDPQFLISFYEKMQSDKGSIPDRFSAQQFSDYHSELNMSSLELGDSALYFCASSLGARSGNTIYFGEGSWLTVV.

This clone appeared a few times. The rearrangement joins TRBV7-9 to TRBJ1-1, with a possible D match to TRBD1 (5 bases). V was clipped by 4 bases and J by 0 bases, with 9 bases between them. CDR1 is SEHNR and CDR2 is FQNEAQ in the germline V gene (reference sequence). The CDR3 length is 14 residues. The CDR3 DNA reads as TGTGCCAGCAGCTATGGGGGGATGAACACTGAAGCTTTCTTT. Translated, it gives CASSYGGMNTEAFF.

The table lists this clone with a few counts. The gene calls are TRBV7-9 and TRBJ2-7; 7 bases align to TRBD1. Germline CDR1 reads SEHNR; CDR2 reads FQNEAQ (reference sequence). V lost 1 base and J lost 5; bases outside the gene matches: 5. The CDR3 sequence is 14 residues long. The CDR3 reads CASSLGTGVHEQYF. The CDR3 region has the DNA TGTGCCAGCAGCTTAGGGACAGGTGTCCACGAGCAGTACTTC.

This clone came up a few times. The chain carries TRBV5-1 and TRBJ1-2; 10 nucleotides line up with TRBD1. Germline V lookup: CDR1 SGHRS, CDR2 YFSETQ. Germline trimming cut 4 bases from V and 4 bases from J; bases unmatched to any gene: 13. This CDR3 is 17 amino acids long. CDR3: CASSGPGQGPGAYGYTF. The CDR3, as DNA: TGCGCCAGCAGCGGCCCGGGACAGGGGCCAGGGGCCTATGGCTACACCTTC.

The rearrangement uses TRBV5-1 and TRBJ2-2, with 8 nucleotides matching TRBD1. Germline CDR1 is SGHRS and CDR2 is YFSETQ. The J segment lost 1 base and the V segment lost 4 bases, leaving 3 bases of the junction unmatched. The CDR3 runs to 15 residues. The chain's CDR3 is CASSLDRGNTGELFF. The DNA of the CDR3 is TGCGCCAGCAGCCTCGACAGGGGGAACACCGGGGAGCTGTTTTTT. Supplemented by reference TRBV5-1 and TRBJ2-2, the full variable domain reads KAGVTQTPRYLIKTRGQQVTLSCSPISGHRSVSWYQQTPGQGLQFLFEYFSETQRNKGNFPGRFSGRQFSNSRSEMNVSTLELGDSALYLCASSLDRGNTGELFFGEGSRLTVL.

The CDR3: CASSLGLAGVYEQYF. The CDR3 nucleotides are TGCGCCAGCAGCTTGGGACTAGCGGGAGTCTACGAGCAGTACTTC. This rearrangement joins TRBV5-1 to TRBJ2-7, with 12 bases that match TRBD2. Trimming at V came to 0 bases and at J to 3 bases, leaving 1 base not matched to a gene. Germline CDR1 and CDR2: SGHRS and YFSETQ. The length of the CDR3 is 15 residues.

The gene calls are TRBV5-1 and TRBJ2-7, with 7 bases aligning to TRBD2. V was clipped by 4 bases and J by 3 bases; unmatched bases: 10. The CDR3 has 15 amino acids. CDR1 is SGHRS and CDR2 is YFSETQ in the germline V gene. CDR3 sequence reads: CASSLGGSGGYEQYF. CDR3 nucleotides: TGCGCCAGCAGCCTTGGCGGGAGCGGCGGCTACGAGCAGTACTTC.

The V and J genes are TRBV4-1 and TRBJ1-5, with TRBD1 identical over 7 bases. Germline CDR1 reads MGHRA; CDR2 reads YSYEKL. Trimming at V came to 0 bases and at J to 7 bases, leaving 6 bases not matched to a gene. The CDR3 is 15 residues long. This CDR3 reads CASSQEMTGNQPQHF. In nucleotides, the CDR3 is TGCGCCAGCAGCCAAGAGATGACAGGGAACCAGCCCCAGCATTTT.

This clone was counted a single time. The rearrangement joins TRBV10-2 to TRBJ2-7; tentative D call: TRBD1 (5 bases). The CDR3 contains 13 residues. Germline V gene sequence: CDR1 WSHSY, CDR2 SAAADI. The V end was cut by 9 bases, the J end by 0 bases, with 12 bases between. The CDR3 region is CASRLDSSYEQYF. The CDR3 bases are TGCGCCAGTAGACTCGACAGCTCCTACGAGCAGTACTTC.